Below, 26 T cell receptor beta chains from the same sample are listed, as sequenced in a study of T cells after yellow fever vaccination. TCRdb reprocessed the 5' RACE reads via MiXCR and lists one record per CDR3 protein. This sample carries 280,000 or so distinct CDR3 sequences, less than 9.5% of them seen once, and the ten largest clones take about 3%. The input for sequencing was CD4+ T cells sorted from PBMCs, taken 5 days after the yellow fever booster vaccination. These receptors all come from a man between 18 and 35 years old who received the YFV17D yellow fever vaccine.

This clonotype came up a few times. The chain links TRBV12-5 to TRBJ2-1; D is possibly TRBD2 (6 bases). Germline V CDR1 and CDR2: LGHNT, FRNRAP. Trimming left V 0 bases short and J 6 bases short, with 18 bases between. The CDR3 consists of 17 residues. The CDR3 region is CASGLVPTSLLVNEQFF. CDR3 nucleotide sequence: TGTGCTAGTGGTTTGGTACCGACTAGTTTATTGGTCAATGAGCAGTTCTTC.

There are many counts of this clonotype. CDR3 sequence reads: CASHRDTGELFF. In nucleotides, the CDR3 is TGTGCCAGCCACAGGGACACCGGGGAGCTGTTTTTT. This chain joins TRBV5-4 and TRBJ2-2, with D perhaps matching TRBD1 (6 bases). Trimming shortened V by 7 bases and J by 3 bases, and 7 bases separated the two germline ends. This CDR3 contains 12 residues. Germline lookup yields CDR1 SGHNT and CDR2 YYREEE (reference sequence).

This clonotype showed up just a few times. CDR3: CASSTGVNTEAFF. The CDR3 nucleotides are TGTGCCAGCAGTACAGGGGTGAACACTGAAGCTTTCTTT. The chain links TRBV12-3 or TRBV12-4 to TRBJ1-1, with 7 bases fitting TRBD1. Unmatched junction bases numbered 0, after V lost 5 bases and J lost 0 bases. There are 13 residues in the CDR3.

J is TRBJ2-5 and V is TRBV6-5; 8 positions agree with TRBD1. V trimming: 4 bases; J trimming: 4 bases; junction bases outside the gene matches: 5. From germline, CDR1 is MNHEY and CDR2 SVGAGI. The CDR3 length is 14 residues. CDR3 sequence: CASSSTGGRETQYF. The CDR3 bases are TGTGCCAGCAGTTCTACAGGGGGTAGAGAGACCCAGTACTTC.

The chain employs TRBV10-3 and TRBJ2-7; 7 positions match TRBD1. Losses at the gene ends were 6 bases for V and 1 base for J; bases not matched to a gene: 6. Germline lookup yields CDR1 ENHRY and CDR2 SYGVKD. The CDR3 sequence is 14 residues long. CDR3 loop: CAISRDRASYEQYV. CDR3 nucleotide sequence: TGTGCCATCAGCCGCGACAGGGCTTCCTACGAGCAGTACGTC.

This clonotype was detected a few times. The V gene is TRBV3-2, the J gene TRBJ2-7; the table's TRBD1 call for D was not verified on the DNA. TRBV3-2 is designated a pseudogene. The CDR3 has 16 amino acids. CDR3 sequence reads: CASSQRGPRGGYEQYV. The CDR3 DNA reads as TGTGCCAGCAGCCAGCGGGGGCCCCGGGGCGGCTACGAGCAGTACGTC.

This clonotype was detected only a few times. The V call is TRBV4-3, the J call TRBJ2-6, with 16 nucleotides matching TRBD2. This CDR3 spans 18 amino acids. Trimming took 4 bases from V and 2 from J; bases not matched to a gene: 2. Germline values: CDR1 LGHNA, CDR2 YSLEER. CDR3 in amino acids: CASSLGTSGRAGANVLTF. Written as DNA, the CDR3 is TGCGCCAGCAGCCTTGGGACTAGCGGGAGGGCTGGGGCCAACGTCCTGACTTTC.

In its sample, this clonotype was seen a few times. V usage is TRBV20-1 and J usage is TRBJ1-2; D uncertain. Germline V lookup: CDR1 DFQATT, CDR2 SNEGSKA (reference sequence). The CDR3 runs 14 residues. The V gene lost 2 bases and the J gene lost 5 bases, with 15 bases spanning the gap. The CDR3 region has the DNA TGCAGTGCTAGACTTCCCGGGTCCCCTTATGGCTACACCTTC. Amino acid sequence: CSARLPGSPYGYTF.

The sample holds a few counts of this clonotype. The CDR3 DNA follows: TGTGCCAGCAGCTCTTATGTTGGGACAGCCTACAATGAGCAGTTCTTC. This codes for CASSSYVGTAYNEQFF. V gene TRBV11-2 combines with J gene TRBJ2-1, with 7 bases that match TRBD1. The germline CDR1 and CDR2 sequences are SGHAT and FQNNGV. Trimming removed 4 bases from V and 2 bases from J; junction bases left unmatched: 8. There are 16 residues in the CDR3.

The chain combines TRBV12-3 or TRBV12-4 with TRBJ1-5, with 9 bases lining up with TRBD1. CDR3 length: 17 residues. V was clipped by 2 bases and J by 2 bases; unmatched bases: 7. CDR3 sequence: CASSLKQGAFGNQPQHF. CDR3 sequence (DNA): TGTGCCAGCAGTTTAAAACAGGGGGCATTTGGCAATCAGCCCCAGCATTTT.

As for this clonotype: The junction departs from the called germline gene at one end, perhaps through a read error. The genes are TRBV18 and TRBJ2-5; D is perhaps TRBD1 or TRBD2 (5 bases each). This CDR3 spans 16 amino acids. Germline lookup yields CDR1 KGHSH and CDR2 LQKENI. DNA for the CDR3: TGTGCCAGCTCACCGAATCCGGGACGGGCACAAGGGACCCAGTACTTC. It is translated as CASSPNPGRAQGTQYF.

V and J are TRBV24-1 and TRBJ1-3, with D uncertain. V was pared by 9 bases and J by 0 bases, with 14 bases between. Germline CDR1 is KGHDR and CDR2 is SFDVKD. There are 15 residues in the CDR3. As DNA, the CDR3 is TGTGCCACCCCCGGACGCCTCTCCTCTGGAAACACCATATATTTT. This encodes CATPGRLSSGNTIYF.

This clonotype was counted ten times or more. The V and J genes are TRBV24-1 and TRBJ2-3; either TRBD1 or TRBD2 may fit D (5 bases each). Trimming cost V 5 bases and J 1 base, with 12 bases left between them. The germline CDR1 and CDR2 sequences are KGHDR and SFDVKD. This CDR3 has 15 amino acids. This CDR3 is CATSARGRGTDTQYF. In DNA form, the CDR3 reads TGTGCCACCAGTGCACGGGGCAGGGGCACAGATACGCAGTATTTT.

The rearrangement joins TRBV2 to TRBJ2-7, with a weak D call TRBD2 (6 bases). Per germline, CDR1 SNHLY and CDR2 FYNNEI. This CDR3 has 12 amino acids. The germline V and J ends were trimmed by 4 bases and 6 bases, with 10 bases remaining between them. The CDR3 region is CASSAWGGEQYV. The CDR3 bases are TGTGCCAGCAGTGCATGGGGAGGCGAGCAGTACGTC.

The V gene is TRBV28, the J gene TRBJ2-7, with D unclear. This CDR3 spans 13 amino acids. The germline V gene encodes CDR1 MDHEN and CDR2 SYDVKM. V shed 2 bases and J shed 9 bases, with 14 bases lying between them. CDR3 DNA sequence: TGTGCCAGCAGTTTAACTGGGTCCGGTGGGCAGTACGTC. Its translation: CASSLTGSGGQYV.

This rearrangement joins TRBV4-2 to TRBJ1-1; no firm D call. The V gene's germline CDR1 is LGHNA and CDR2 YNFKEQ. This CDR3 comprises 12 residues. Trimming removed 6 bases from V and 4 bases from J, with 9 bases in between. The CDR3 loop is CASSLSATEAFF. The DNA of the CDR3 is TGTGCCAGCAGTTTATCGGCCACTGAAGCTTTCTTT.

The chain couples TRBV7-2 to TRBJ1-3; no definite D call. V was trimmed by 2 bases and J by 0 bases, leaving 5 bases between them. The CDR3 has 14 amino acids. CDR1 is SGHTA, CDR2 FQGNSA, per germline. The CDR3: CASSLFISGNTIYF. The DNA of the CDR3 is TGTGCCAGCAGCTTATTTATCTCTGGAAACACCATATATTTT.

The genes are TRBV5-1 and TRBJ1-5, with TRBD1 matching over 9 bases. Germline values: CDR1 SGHRS, CDR2 YFSETQ. V trimming: 4 bases; J trimming: 0 bases; junction bases outside the gene matches: 14. The CDR3 loop spans 19 amino acids. CDR3 sequence reads: CASSILGQGTPNSNQPQHF. In DNA, the CDR3 is TGCGCCAGCAGCATCCTCGGACAGGGGACACCAAATAGCAATCAGCCCCAGCATTTT.

This clonotype was seen many times. The chain has TRBV4-3 and TRBJ2-1, with D maybe TRBD1 (6 bases). The CDR3 runs 17 residues. Germline assignment: CDR1 LGHNA and CDR2 YSLEER. Deletions cut 3 bases from V and 4 bases from J, with 19 bases between. CDR3 sequence (DNA): TGCGCCAGCAGCCAGGGGGCGGCTCCATTCGCATACAATGAGCAGTTCTTC. Amino acid sequence: CASSQGAAPFAYNEQFF.

The gene calls are TRBV20-1 and TRBJ2-3; possible D gene TRBD1, 7 bases. The CDR3 loop spans 13 amino acids. Germline CDR1 is DFQATT and CDR2 is SNEGSKA (reference sequence). V shed 5 bases and J shed 5 bases, with 14 bases lying between them. Here the CDR3 reads CSARGTVGDTQYF. Written as DNA, the CDR3 is TGCAGTGCTCGGGGGACAGTTGGAGATACGCAGTATTTT.

V usage is TRBV30 and J usage is TRBJ2-3; the D is unclear. The CDR3 sequence is 13 residues long. CDR1 GTSNPN and CDR2 SVGIG come from the germline V gene (reference sequence). Deletions cut 3 bases from V and 6 bases from J, with 13 bases between. CDR3 in amino acids: CAWSRTRRDTQYF. The DNA for the CDR3 is TGTGCCTGGAGCCGGACCCGCAGGGATACGCAGTATTTT. Combining the CDR3 with reference TRBV30 and TRBJ2-3 gives the whole variable domain SQTIHQWPATLVQPVGSPLSLECTVEGTSNPNLYWYRQAAGRGLQLLFYSVGIGQISSEVPQNLSASRPQDRQFILSSKKLLLSDSGFYLCAWSRTRRDTQYFGPGTRLTVL.

The rearrangement joins TRBV9 to TRBJ2-3; D remains unclear. The germline V and J ends were trimmed by 1 base and 10 bases, with 16 bases remaining between them. This CDR3 has 14 amino acids. Germline values: CDR1 SGDLS, CDR2 YYNGEE. CDR3: CASSVRYGFDPQYF. CDR3 nucleotide sequence: TGTGCCAGCAGCGTACGGTATGGATTCGATCCGCAGTATTTT.

This clonotype occurred many times. The V call is TRBV15, the J call TRBJ2-5; D may be TRBD1 (5 bases). Germline V lookup: CDR1 LNHNV, CDR2 YYDKDF (reference sequence). The CDR3 extends over 13 amino acids. Trimming removed 5 bases from V and 4 bases from J, with 11 bases in between. This chain's CDR3 is CATSLLGAETQYF. DNA for the CDR3: TGTGCCACCAGCCTTCTAGGGGCAGAGACCCAGTACTTC.

This clonotype was seen a few times. This chain links TRBV11-2 with TRBJ2-3, with D unclear. Germline values: CDR1 SGHAT, CDR2 FQNNGV. The CDR3 has 14 residues. Trimming cost V 5 bases and J 5 bases, with 14 bases left between them. The CDR3 reads CASSPGPTLDTQYF. CDR3 nucleotides: TGTGCCAGCAGCCCTGGTCCGACTCTAGATACGCAGTATTTT.

This chain connects TRBV5-1 to TRBJ2-7; D uncertain. Trimming took off 2 bases at V and 3 bases at J, with 6 bases between the two ends. Germline lookup yields CDR1 SGHRS and CDR2 YFSETQ. CDR3 length: 12 amino acids. Here the CDR3 DNA reads TGCGCCAGCAGCTTTCAATTCTACGAGCAGTACTTC. It encodes CASSFQFYEQYF.

This clonotype was picked up a small number of times. This rearrangement joins TRBV5-1 to TRBJ1-1; D perhaps matches TRBD1 (5 bases). V gave up 0 bases and J gave up 4 bases, with 13 bases separating them. Germline V lookup: CDR1 SGHRS, CDR2 YFSETQ. CDR3 length: 15 residues. The CDR3: CASSLGPQGGTEAFF. The CDR3 bases are TGCGCCAGCAGCTTGGGCCCCCAGGGCGGCACTGAAGCTTTCTTT. Variable domain in full (rest from reference TRBV5-1 and TRBJ1-1): KAGVTQTPRYLIKTRGQQVTLSCSPISGHRSVSWYQQTPGQGLQFLFEYFSETQRNKGNFPGRFSGRQFSNSRSEMNVSTLELGDSALYLCASSLGPQGGTEAFFGQGTRLTVV.